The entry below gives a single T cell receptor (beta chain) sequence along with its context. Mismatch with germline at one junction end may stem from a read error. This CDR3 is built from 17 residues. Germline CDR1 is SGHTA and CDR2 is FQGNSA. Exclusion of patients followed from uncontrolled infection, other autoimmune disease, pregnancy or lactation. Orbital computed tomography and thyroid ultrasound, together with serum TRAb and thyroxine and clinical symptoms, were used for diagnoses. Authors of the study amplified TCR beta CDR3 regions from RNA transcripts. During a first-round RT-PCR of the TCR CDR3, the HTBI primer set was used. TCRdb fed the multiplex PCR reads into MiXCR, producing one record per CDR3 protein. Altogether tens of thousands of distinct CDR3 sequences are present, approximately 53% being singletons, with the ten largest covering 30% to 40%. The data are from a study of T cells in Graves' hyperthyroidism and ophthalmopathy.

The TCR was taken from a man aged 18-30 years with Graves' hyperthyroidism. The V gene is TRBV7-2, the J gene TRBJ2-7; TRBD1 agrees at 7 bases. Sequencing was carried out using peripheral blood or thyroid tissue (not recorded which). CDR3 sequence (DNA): TGTGCCAGCAGCTTAAGCGTCGGGACAGTCGCACTTTACGAGCACTACTTC. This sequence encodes CASSLSVGTVALYEHYF.